Listed here is a single TCR beta chain. Per the original data handling: Amplification from reference gene primers served as the basis for estimated nucleated cell counts. Using immunoSEQ multiplex PCR, the repertoire was profiled, and TCRdb retains in-frame clones only, with some absent. The D gene and trimming were derived from the DNA, and the V and J assignments and clone size from that table. The sample consists of around 190,000 clones, roughly 84% of them appearing once. This entry belongs to a study of blood T cell repertoires in COVID-19. Background on the study: Sites across the United States, Italy and Spain contributed samples from acute and convalescent COVID-19. PBMCs, B-cell-depleted T cells, or T cells provided the cDNA or gDNA that made up the material.

V was cut by 2 bases and J by 3 bases, with 6 bases left in between. The length of the CDR3 is 13 residues. The germline V gene has CDR1 SGHDT and CDR2 YYEEEE. The receptor comes from a human donor in a cohort sampled during active COVID-19. The sample taken for sequencing was peripheral blood. This chain joins TRBV5-6 and TRBJ1-3; D is perhaps TRBD1 (5 bases). DNA for the CDR3: TGTGCCAGCAGCTTTCAGGGTGGAAACACCATATATTTT. This translates into CASSFQGGNTIYF.